These 2 T cell receptor beta chains were sequenced from one sample in a study of radiation and T cells in renal cell carcinoma. Stated time point: baseline pretreatment blood. Indicated treatment: 15 Gy SBRT to primary tumor, nephrectomy 4 weeks later. Measured with immunoSEQ multiplex PCR; TCRdb has only the in-frame clones, and not every one. The table lists some 150,000 clones, roughly 83% of them singletons. The material was blood, obtained from a patient whose treatment included radiotherapy and nephrectomy. These receptors were taken from a woman aged 45 to 65 with renal cell carcinoma.

The V call is TRBV6-5, the J call TRBJ2-7; D might be TRBD2 (5 bases). V was clipped by 7 bases and J by 1 base, with 14 bases between them. CDR1 is MNHEY and CDR2 is SVGAGI in the germline V gene. The CDR3 has 14 residues. The CDR3 DNA follows: TGTGCCAGCAAGGTGGCGGACTTGTCCTACGAGCAGTACTTC. Protein product: CASKVADLSYEQYF.

This sequence joins TRBV12-5 and TRBJ2-7; D remains unclear. CDR1 and CDR2 from the germline V gene are LGHNT and FRNRAP. V lost 6 bases to trimming and J lost 2 bases, with 8 bases between them. This CDR3 has 12 amino acids. CDR3 in amino acids: CASGTDAYEQYF. CDR3 DNA: TGTGCTAGTGGCACCGATGCCTACGAGCAGTACTTC. Drawing the rest from reference TRBV12-5 and TRBJ2-7, the complete variable domain is DARVTQTPRHKVTEMGQEVTMRCQPILGHNTVFWYRQTMMQGLELLAYFRNRAPLDDSGMPKDRFSAEMPDATLATLKIQPSEPRDSAVYFCASGTDAYEQYFGPGTRLTVT.